A selection of T cell receptor beta chains follows, all from one sample in a study of T cell repertoires in cytomegalovirus infection. TCRdb redid the calling of the reads with MiXCR, one entry per CDR3 protein. Among approximately 490,000 distinct CDR3 sequences, roughly 12% were seen once, and the ten largest hold about a tenth. The sequenced sample consisted of PBMCs. The receptor set was obtained from a human donor in good health (CMV status not recorded). Some clones in this sample may be carry-over from other donors' samples. CDR3s include the opening cysteine and the closing phenylalanine or tryptophan. The D gene is left open where the match is weak. Not every row has a clone size; where given, it reads once, few, many or a size class.

abundance: -
v_gene: TRBV5-4
d_gene: -
j_gene: TRBJ2-3
CDR3nt: TGTGCCAGCAGCCCCTCGCGGGGCCGCACAGATACGCAGTATTTT
CDR3aa: CASSPSRGRTDTQYF

abundance: many
v_gene: TRBV7-2
d_gene: -
j_gene: TRBJ1-5
CDR3nt: TGTGCCAGCAGCTCAGGATCCAGGGTACAGCCCCAGCATTTT
CDR3aa: CASSSGSRVQPQHF

abundance: -
v_gene: TRBV6-5
d_gene: TRBD1
j_gene: TRBJ1-5
CDR3nt: TGTGCCAGCAGATCCGGGACAGGATTCAATCAGCCCCAGCATTTT
CDR3aa: CASRSGTGFNQPQHF

abundance: many
v_gene: TRBV2
d_gene: -
j_gene: TRBJ2-5
CDR3nt: TGTGCCAGCAGTGAACAGCTCCAAGAGACCCAGTACTTC
CDR3aa: CASSEQLQETQYF

abundance: few
v_gene: TRBV20-1
d_gene: -
j_gene: TRBJ2-7
CDR3nt: TGCAGTGCTAGAGGTGGGGGGGCCCACGAGCAGTACTTC
CDR3aa: CSARGGGAHEQYF

abundance: many
v_gene: TRBV11-2
d_gene: TRBD2
j_gene: TRBJ2-1
CDR3nt: TGTGCCAGCAGCCCCCCGGGGAGCGGGGATTACAATGAGCAGTTCTTC
CDR3aa: CASSPPGSGDYNEQFF

abundance: many
v_gene: TRBV5-5
d_gene: -
j_gene: TRBJ2-7
CDR3nt: TGTGCCAGCAGCGTGGATGGGGCGGCCCGGTTTTACGAGCAGTACTTC
CDR3aa: CASSVDGAARFYEQYF

abundance: -
v_gene: TRBV20-1
d_gene: TRBD2
j_gene: TRBJ2-1
CDR3nt: TGCAGTGCTAGACACGGGAGGGCCATATATAATGAGCAGTTCTTC
CDR3aa: CSARHGRAIYNEQFF

abundance: many
v_gene: TRBV7-2
d_gene: -
j_gene: TRBJ1-1
CDR3nt: TGTGCCAGCAGCTTTGCTCATACAGTGAACACTGAAGCTTTCTTT
CDR3aa: CASSFAHTVNTEAFF

abundance: many
v_gene: TRBV11-1
d_gene: -
j_gene: TRBJ2-7
CDR3nt: TGTGCCAGCAGCTTAGAGCGGACAGCCTCCTACGAGCAGTACTTC
CDR3aa: CASSLERTASYEQYF

abundance: -
v_gene: TRBV27
d_gene: TRBD1
j_gene: TRBJ2-5
CDR3nt: TGTGCCAGCAGTTCCCGGGACAGGGGTTTAGAGACCCAGTACTTC
CDR3aa: CASSSRDRGLETQYF

abundance: -
v_gene: TRBV30
d_gene: -
j_gene: TRBJ2-1
CDR3nt: TGTGCCTGGAGACTCCCCGAATACGAGCAGTTCTTC
CDR3aa: CAWRLPEYEQFF

abundance: -
v_gene: TRBV5-1
d_gene: -
j_gene: TRBJ2-5
CDR3nt: TGCGCCAGCAGCGCCTCCGGAGGGCCACGGGAGACCCAGTACTTC
CDR3aa: CASSASGGPRETQYF

abundance: -
v_gene: TRBV14
d_gene: -
j_gene: TRBJ2-2
CDR3nt: TGTGCCAGCAGCCAAGATTCCCGTCGCGCGGGAAACACCGGGGAGCTGTTTTTT
CDR3aa: CASSQDSRRAGNTGELFF

abundance: many
v_gene: TRBV15
d_gene: -
j_gene: TRBJ2-7
CDR3nt: TGTGCCACCAGCATGAGAGGAGGGGAATACGAGCAGTACTTC
CDR3aa: CATSMRGGEYEQYF

abundance: few
v_gene: TRBV27
d_gene: -
j_gene: TRBJ1-1
CDR3nt: TGTGCCAGCAGTTTACTACCTCGGGCTCCTGAAGCTTTCTTT
CDR3aa: CASSLLPRAPEAFF

abundance: -
v_gene: TRBV20-1
d_gene: -
j_gene: TRBJ2-2
CDR3nt: TGCAGTGCTAGAGAGTCCCAAGGGGAAGCCGGGGAGCTGTTTTTT
CDR3aa: CSARESQGEAGELFF

abundance: -
v_gene: TRBV6-5
d_gene: -
j_gene: TRBJ1-1
CDR3nt: TGTGCCAGCAGTCGAACGGGGGGGCCGGGTTCGACTGAAGCTTTCTTT
CDR3aa: CASSRTGGPGSTEAFF

abundance: -
v_gene: TRBV20-1
d_gene: -
j_gene: TRBJ2-1
CDR3nt: TGCAGTGCTAGTAACCACAATGAGCAGTTCTTC
CDR3aa: CSASNHNEQFF

abundance: many
v_gene: TRBV5-5
d_gene: -
j_gene: TRBJ1-1
CDR3nt: TGTGCCAGCAGCTTCTCATTCGGGGATTCGAGAACTGAAGCTTTCTTT
CDR3aa: CASSFSFGDSRTEAFF

abundance: many
v_gene: TRBV7-9
d_gene: -
j_gene: TRBJ2-3
CDR3nt: TGTGCCAGCAGCTTCCACATTACATCGACGAGCACAGATACGCAGTATTTT
CDR3aa: CASSFHITSTSTDTQYF

abundance: many
v_gene: TRBV27
d_gene: -
j_gene: TRBJ2-3
CDR3nt: TGTGCCAGCAGTTTATGGGGGGATACAGATACGCAGTATTTT
CDR3aa: CASSLWGDTDTQYF

abundance: many
v_gene: TRBV2
d_gene: -
j_gene: TRBJ1-2
CDR3nt: TGTGCCAGATTTGCAGCAAACTATGGCTACACCTTC
CDR3aa: CARFAANYGYTF

abundance: few
v_gene: TRBV27
d_gene: TRBD2
j_gene: TRBJ2-7
CDR3nt: TGTGCCAGCAGGCGGGGACTAGCGGACTACGAGCAGTACTTC
CDR3aa: CASRRGLADYEQYF

abundance: many
v_gene: TRBV7-8
d_gene: -
j_gene: TRBJ1-1
CDR3nt: TGTGCCAGCAGCCCCCCAGTGCGGGGGGCCTACACTGAAGCTTTCTTT
CDR3aa: CASSPPVRGAYTEAFF

abundance: many
v_gene: TRBV12-3/TRBV12-4
d_gene: -
j_gene: TRBJ2-7
CDR3nt: TGTGCCAGCAGTTTAGATTCCGGGTCTAAAGTGTACTTC
CDR3aa: CASSLDSGSKVYF

abundance: -
v_gene: TRBV5-1
d_gene: -
j_gene: TRBJ2-3
CDR3nt: TGCGCCAGCAGCCCTACCCCCGCCACAGATACGCAGTATTTT
CDR3aa: CASSPTPATDTQYF

abundance: many
v_gene: TRBV11-2
d_gene: TRBD2
j_gene: TRBJ2-7
CDR3nt: TGTGCCAGCGGACGGATAAGCGGGGGATTCCAAGAAAGCTCCTACGAGCAGTACTTC
CDR3aa: CASGRISGGFQESSYEQYF

abundance: many
v_gene: TRBV12-3/TRBV12-4
d_gene: -
j_gene: TRBJ1-1
CDR3nt: TGTGCCAGCAGTCCGACTGCGGGAGGCACTGAAGCTTTCTTT
CDR3aa: CASSPTAGGTEAFF

abundance: many
v_gene: TRBV6-1
d_gene: -
j_gene: TRBJ1-2
CDR3nt: TGTGCCAGCAGGTTTACGCGGACGGGAACCTGGGGTGGCTACACCTTC
CDR3aa: CASRFTRTGTWGGYTF

abundance: many
v_gene: TRBV5-1
d_gene: -
j_gene: TRBJ2-1
CDR3nt: TGCGCCAGCAGCTTAGCGGGCCAACAATCTTCCTACAATGAGCAGTTCTTC
CDR3aa: CASSLAGQQSSYNEQFF

abundance: -
v_gene: TRBV20-1
d_gene: -
j_gene: TRBJ1-1
CDR3nt: TGCAGTGCTACAAGCGGGTGGAGGCCGATGAACACTGAAGCTTTCTTT
CDR3aa: CSATSGWRPMNTEAFF

abundance: many
v_gene: TRBV18
d_gene: -
j_gene: TRBJ2-2
CDR3nt: TGTGCCAGCTCACCCGTGCTGTACCCGAACACCGGGGAGCTGTTTTTT
CDR3aa: CASSPVLYPNTGELFF

abundance: few
v_gene: TRBV10-3
d_gene: TRBD1
j_gene: TRBJ2-5
CDR3nt: TGTGCCATCAGTTTGACAGGGTTGGAGACCCAGTACTTC
CDR3aa: CAISLTGLETQYF

abundance: few
v_gene: TRBV9
d_gene: -
j_gene: TRBJ1-1
CDR3nt: TGTGCCAGCAGCGTGGGGACGGCTGAAGCTTTCTTT
CDR3aa: CASSVGTAEAFF

abundance: -
v_gene: TRBV6-6
d_gene: -
j_gene: TRBJ2-3
CDR3nt: TGTGCCAGCAGCTCACAGGGTTCAGGCGCAGATACGCAGTATTTT
CDR3aa: CASSSQGSGADTQYF

abundance: few
v_gene: TRBV7-9
d_gene: -
j_gene: TRBJ2-1
CDR3nt: TGTGCCAGCAGCCCCGAGCGACGGAGCTCCTACAATGAGCAGTTCTTC
CDR3aa: CASSPERRSSYNEQFF

abundance: few
v_gene: TRBV20-1
d_gene: -
j_gene: TRBJ1-2
CDR3nt: TGCAGTGCGAGGGTGGGGGGAGGCTACACCTTC
CDR3aa: CSARVGGGYTF

abundance: -
v_gene: TRBV6-6
d_gene: TRBD1
j_gene: TRBJ2-3
CDR3nt: TGTGCCAGCAGTTACTTGGGGGACAGGAGCACAGATACGCAGTATTTT
CDR3aa: CASSYLGDRSTDTQYF

abundance: many
v_gene: TRBV20-1
d_gene: TRBD2
j_gene: TRBJ2-5
CDR3nt: TGCAGTGCTGTATCTAGCGGGGGGGTGAGGCACTTC
CDR3aa: CSAVSSGGVRHF

abundance: many
v_gene: TRBV11-1
d_gene: TRBD1
j_gene: TRBJ2-2
CDR3nt: TGTGCCAGCAGGTCCTGGACAGGGGGCAACACCGGGGAGCTGTTTTTT
CDR3aa: CASRSWTGGNTGELFF

abundance: few
v_gene: TRBV18
d_gene: TRBD2
j_gene: TRBJ2-7
CDR3nt: TGTGCCAGCTCACCCGCCGGCGGGGGCTACGAGCAGTACTTC
CDR3aa: CASSPAGGGYEQYF

abundance: -
v_gene: TRBV5-6
d_gene: -
j_gene: TRBJ2-7
CDR3nt: TGTGCCAGCAGCTTGGCGGGCGGGGACGGTTTCCGAGGATACGAGCAGTACTTC
CDR3aa: CASSLAGGDGFRGYEQYF

abundance: few
v_gene: TRBV5-1
d_gene: -
j_gene: TRBJ2-3
CDR3nt: TGCGCCAGCAGCTTGGCTGTATCCGGGGGCGCGGATACGCAGTATTTT
CDR3aa: CASSLAVSGGADTQYF

abundance: -
v_gene: TRBV20-1
d_gene: -
j_gene: TRBJ1-5
CDR3nt: TGCAGTGCTCAGGGAAAAGGTCAGCCCCAGCATTTT
CDR3aa: CSAQGKGQPQHF

abundance: once
v_gene: TRBV24-1
d_gene: -
j_gene: TRBJ2-1
CDR3nt: TGTGCCACCAGTGACCCCACAGGAGAATCCTACAATGAGCAGTTCTTC
CDR3aa: CATSDPTGESYNEQFF

abundance: few
v_gene: TRBV11-2
d_gene: TRBD2
j_gene: TRBJ2-1
CDR3nt: TGTGCCAGCAGCCCTTTTATTAGCGGGACCCATCACAATGAGCAGTTCTTC
CDR3aa: CASSPFISGTHHNEQFF

abundance: -
v_gene: TRBV28
d_gene: -
j_gene: TRBJ2-2
CDR3nt: TGTGCCAGCGCTCTCGGCAGGTCCGGGGAGCTGTTTTTT
CDR3aa: CASALGRSGELFF

abundance: -
v_gene: TRBV13
d_gene: TRBD2
j_gene: TRBJ2-5
CDR3nt: TGTGCCAGCAGCTTACGAGCGGGGGGTGGAGAGACCCAGTACTTC
CDR3aa: CASSLRAGGGETQYF

abundance: many
v_gene: TRBV7-6
d_gene: -
j_gene: TRBJ1-1
CDR3nt: TGTGCCAGCAGCTCTACAGGGCTGGCTGAAGCTTTCTTT
CDR3aa: CASSSTGLAEAFF

abundance: many
v_gene: TRBV7-6
d_gene: TRBD1
j_gene: TRBJ1-5
CDR3nt: TGTGCCAGCAGCTTACAGGGGGGTACTCAGCCCCAGCATTTT
CDR3aa: CASSLQGGTQPQHF

abundance: many
v_gene: TRBV7-3
d_gene: -
j_gene: TRBJ2-7
CDR3nt: TGTGCCAGCAGCTTAGAAAGGCAGGCACCTTACGAGCAGTACTTC
CDR3aa: CASSLERQAPYEQYF